This T cell receptor (gamma chain) was sequenced for a study of Vδ1+ human thymocytes. This clone has just a few counts. Its antigen is not identified. This specimen includes other DNA sequences encoding the same CDR3. Study-level findings and limits: Thymic TRG and TRD repertoires appeared highly polyclonal, with Gaussian CDR3 length distributions. Approximately 20% of thymic delta-chain sequences were Vdelta2, with few Vdelta3, unlike blood Vdelta1+ controls. The authors advised highly purified populations and single-cell validation.

The germline CDR1 and CDR2 sequences are VENAVY and YDSYNSRV. The CDR3 totals 13 residues. J was trimmed by 3 bases and V by 3 bases; bases with no gene match: 5. RNA was extracted from the cells and then reverse transcribed. CDR3 amplicons came from multiplex PCR with pooled V-gene forward and constant-region reverse primers. TCRdb re-called the multiplex PCR reads through CATT. The sample comprises tens of thousands of gamma-chain clones, around 20% of which are singletons, and about 2% rests with the top ten. Material for sequencing was Vdelta1+ gamma-delta thymocytes from the thymus. Sample subset: FACS-sorted CD3+ TCRalphabeta- TCRVdelta1+ TCRVdelta2- thymocytes. This receptor was obtained from a girl younger than two who had congenital heart surgery. The chain has TRGV8 and TRGJ1 or TRGJ2. The CDR3 nucleotides are TGTGCCACCTGGGATGGAAGTTATTATAAGAAACTCTTT. Translating it yields CATWDGSYYKKLF.